One sample yielded the 20 T cell receptor beta chains listed below, sequenced in a study of T cell responses to AZD1222 COVID-19 vaccine. Only in-frame clones appear in the TCRdb table, and some are missing; sequencing was by immunoSEQ multiplex PCR. This table holds 110,000 to 150,000 clones, around 91% found once. The input for sequencing was peripheral blood, taken on day 0 of AZD1222 vaccination. The receptors stem from an adult in good health.

This chain uses TRBV4-1 with TRBJ2-2; D is perhaps TRBD2 (6 bases). V lost 8 bases, J lost 2 bases, and 18 bases lay in between. The CDR3 has 16 amino acids. The germline V gene has CDR1 MGHRA and CDR2 YSYEKL. The CDR3 region has the DNA TGCGCCAGCTCCTGGGCCGGGACTTCCAACACCGGGGAGCTGTTTTTT. This translates into CASSWAGTSNTGELFF.

The chain is built from TRBV2 and TRBJ2-1; 9 nucleotides line up with TRBD2. The V segment lost 6 bases and the J segment 4 bases; nucleotides outside the gene matches: 13. Germline V gives CDR1 SNHLY, CDR2 FYNNEI. There are 17 residues in the CDR3. The CDR3 DNA reads TGTGCCAGCAGCTTCCTATGGGCGGGGGGGCCATACAATGAGCAGTTCTTC. This codes for CASSFLWAGGPYNEQFF.

The chain links TRBV27 to TRBJ1-1, with 10 bases identical to TRBD1. This CDR3 comprises 15 residues. The germline gives CDR1 MNHEY, CDR2 SMNVEV (reference sequence). Losses at the gene ends were 5 bases for V and 4 bases for J; bases not matched to a gene: 7. CDR3 sequence: CASSDRQGARTEAFF. The CDR3 bases are TGTGCCAGCAGTGACCGACAGGGGGCGCGCACTGAAGCTTTCTTT.

This chain connects TRBV28 to TRBJ1-3; D is undetermined. Germline loops: CDR1 MDHEN, CDR2 SYDVKM. Trimming left V 7 bases short and J 0 bases short, with 16 bases between. The CDR3 totals 16 residues. CDR3 loop: CASTAVMRSSGNTIYF. In DNA, the CDR3 is TGTGCCAGCACCGCCGTGATGCGGAGCTCTGGAAACACCATATATTTT.

The chain carries TRBV2 and TRBJ1-2; D remains ambiguous. The CDR3 is 13 amino acids. Germline V lookup: CDR1 SNHLY, CDR2 FYNNEI. The ends were cut back, 3 bases at V and 0 bases at J, with 5 bases in the middle. This chain's CDR3 is CASSDRTNYGYTF. CDR3 nucleotide sequence: TGTGCCAGCAGTGACAGGACTAACTATGGCTACACCTTC.

The genes are TRBV18 and TRBJ2-7; 12 bases line up with TRBD2. Germline trimming cut 5 bases from V and 3 bases from J; bases unmatched to any gene: 8. Germline loops: CDR1 KGHSH, CDR2 LQKENI. The CDR3 runs to 16 residues. The CDR3 nucleotides read TGTGCCAGCTCATCGACTAGCGGGAGTGGTATCTACGAGCAGTACTTC. Its translation: CASSSTSGSGIYEQYF.

The J gene is TRBJ1-5, the V gene TRBV9; weak D call: TRBD1 (5 bases). The CDR3 runs 15 residues. Trimming pared 6 bases from V and 4 bases from J, leaving 17 bases between. Germline V CDR1 and CDR2: SGDLS, YYNGEE. The CDR3 sequence: CASTNIGTQNQPQHF. The CDR3 DNA is TGTGCCAGCACCAACATCGGGACTCAAAATCAGCCCCAGCATTTT. Looking up the rest from reference TRBV9 and TRBJ1-5 gives the full variable domain: DSGVTQTPKHLITATGQRVTLRCSPRSGDLSVYWYQQSLDQGLQFLIQYYNGEERAKGNILERFSAQQFPDLHSELNLSSLELGDSALYFCASTNIGTQNQPQHFGDGTRLSIL.

The chain joins TRBV19 to TRBJ1-6, with 7 bases identical to TRBD1. The germline CDR1 and CDR2 sequences are LNHDA and SQIVND (reference sequence). The junction had 8 bases not matched to a gene; V was cut back by 1 base and J by 8 bases. CDR3 length: 16 amino acids. CDR3 sequence: CASSIVVDRDDSPLHF. The CDR3 region has the DNA TGTGCCAGTAGTATAGTTGTCGACAGGGATGATTCACCCCTCCACTTT. Variable domain in full (rest from reference TRBV19 and TRBJ1-6): DGGITQSPKYLFRKEGQNVTLSCEQNLNHDAMYWYRQDPGQGLRLIYYSQIVNDFQKGDIAEGYSVSREKKESFPLTVTSAQKNPTAFYLCASSIVVDRDDSPLHFGNGTRLTVT.

This clone was seen just once. V and J are TRBV28 and TRBJ1-2, with a possible D match to TRBD1 (5 bases). Trimming took 5 bases from V and 8 from J, leaving 21 bases between them. CDR1 is MDHEN and CDR2 is SYDVKM in the germline V gene. The CDR3 consists of 15 residues. The CDR3 spells CASSARRGPRRGYTF. The CDR3, as DNA: TGTGCCAGCAGTGCTAGACGGGGCCCAAGGAGGGGCTACACCTTC.

The chain uses TRBV5-4 and TRBJ1-6; no reliable D call. V shed 3 bases and J shed 7 bases, with 20 bases lying between them. In germline, CDR1 is SGHNT, CDR2 YYREEE (reference sequence). This CDR3 has 17 amino acids. CDR3 nucleotides: TGTGCCAGCAGCTACTCCGAGGGTATCGGCCGAAATTCACCCCTCCACTTT. It translates to CASSYSEGIGRNSPLHF.

The chain uses TRBV27 and TRBJ1-1; no clear D gene. The CDR3 runs to 15 residues. In germline, CDR1 is MNHEY, CDR2 SMNVEV (reference sequence). The V end lost 0 bases, the J end lost 2 bases, and 10 bases lay between the germline ends. DNA of the CDR3: TGTGCCAGCAGTTTATCGAGGATTGGAAACACTGAAGCTTTCTTT. It is translated as CASSLSRIGNTEAFF.

The V call is TRBV15, the J call TRBJ1-6; 9 bases fit TRBD1. The CDR3 consists of 18 residues. Trimming removed 2 bases from V and 7 bases from J; junction bases left unmatched: 12. Germline CDR1 and CDR2: LNHNV and YYDKDF (reference sequence). CDR3 protein: CATSRLGLGTGLNSPLHF. Here the CDR3 DNA reads TGTGCCACCAGCAGATTGGGTCTCGGGACAGGGTTAAATTCACCCCTCCACTTT.

The sample holds one count of this clone. The J gene is TRBJ1-3, the V gene TRBV7-8; no reliable D call. CDR3 length: 15 residues. The V end lost 1 base, the J end lost 2 bases, and 9 bases lay between the germline ends. The germline gives CDR1 SGHVS, CDR2 FQNEAQ. Here the CDR3 reads CASSLGAVTGNTIYF. As DNA, the CDR3 is TGTGCCAGCAGCTTAGGGGCGGTAACTGGAAACACCATATATTTT.

V and J are TRBV4-1 and TRBJ1-2; 8 bases agree with TRBD1. The CDR3 covers 17 residues. Looked up from germline, CDR1 is MGHRA and CDR2 is YSYEKL. V dropped 0 bases and J dropped 4; count of bases not matched to a gene: 10. CDR3 DNA sequence: TGCGCCAGCAGCCAAGATCATCCTACAGGGGGTATCTATGGCTACACCTTC. It translates to CASSQDHPTGGIYGYTF.

The count of this clone is one. This sequence joins TRBV27 and TRBJ2-7, with 8 bases identical to TRBD1. V lost 0 bases to trimming and J lost 2 bases; unmatched junction nucleotides: 6. Looked up from germline, CDR1 is MNHEY and CDR2 is SMNVEV (reference sequence). This CDR3 is 16 amino acids long. The CDR3 sequence is CASSLSTGVRPYEQYF. The CDR3 coding sequence is TGTGCCAGCAGTTTATCGACAGGGGTTCGGCCCTACGAGCAGTACTTC.

The V call is TRBV5-6, the J call TRBJ1-2; 9 positions match TRBD1. Looked up from germline, CDR1 is SGHDT and CDR2 is YYEEEE. This CDR3 spans 14 amino acids. The V and J ends lost 5 bases and 4 bases, in that order; junction bases with no gene match: 6. The CDR3 region is CASRLQGAGYGYTF. DNA for the CDR3: TGTGCCAGCAGACTACAGGGGGCTGGCTATGGCTACACCTTC.

The gene calls are TRBV1 and TRBJ1-5; TRBD1 is taken as the D call from the table, unchecked against the DNA. TRBV1 is a pseudogene locus. The CDR3 covers 17 residues. The CDR3 sequence: CTSSHPMVGTLNQPQHF. In DNA form, the CDR3 reads TGCACCAGCAGCCATCCAATGGTCGGGACACTAAATCAGCCCCAGCATTTT.

This clone appeared a few times. This rearrangement joins TRBV5-6 to TRBJ2-1; 9 nucleotides line up with TRBD1. Germline V gene sequence: CDR1 SGHDT, CDR2 YYEEEE. CDR3 length equals 14 residues. With 4 bases clipped from V and 7 bases from J, the junction kept 6 bases outside the gene matches. CDR3 sequence reads: CASSAWTGENEQFF. In DNA form, the CDR3 reads TGTGCCAGCAGCGCCTGGACAGGGGAAAATGAGCAGTTCTTC.

This clone appeared once. The chain recombines TRBV28 with TRBJ1-3; D is possibly TRBD1 (6 bases). Germline V lookup: CDR1 MDHEN, CDR2 SYDVKM. Between the trimmed V and J ends, which lost 5 bases and 0 bases, there was a span of 14 bases. The CDR3 length is 16 residues. The chain's CDR3 is CASSPRTEHSGNTIYF. The CDR3 bases are TGTGCCAGCAGTCCCCGGACAGAACACTCTGGAAACACCATATATTTT.

This clone was recorded once. The V gene is TRBV9, the J gene TRBJ2-5, with 9 bases lining up with TRBD2. This CDR3 region has 13 residues. With V trimmed by 4 bases and J by 7 bases, 5 bases remained unmatched. The germline V gene has CDR1 SGDLS and CDR2 YYNGEE. CDR3: CASSPGLAGTQYF. The CDR3 bases are TGTGCCAGCAGCCCGGGACTAGCTGGGACCCAGTACTTC.